This is a list of T cell receptor beta chains from one sample in a study of blood T cell repertoires in COVID-19. Only in-frame clones appear in the TCRdb table, and some are missing; sequencing was by immunoSEQ multiplex PCR. The sample consists of roughly 170,000 clones, 84% of them appearing once. Sequenced sample: peripheral blood. The receptor source for this set is a human donor in a cohort sampled during active COVID-19. The CDR3 runs from the conserved cysteine through the conserved F or W. Each record gives: D gene, J gene, V gene, CDR3 protein, CDR3 DNA. A D gene is named only where the DNA matches it firmly.

D: TRBD1
J: TRBJ2-7
V: TRBV25-1
CDR3: CASSRQGTPYEQYF
DNA: TGTGCCAGCAGCAGACAGGGGACTCCCTACGAGCAGTACTTC

D: TRBD1
J: TRBJ2-7
V: TRBV4-1
CDR3: CASSQWAVDRGGYEQYF
DNA: TGCGCCAGCAGCCAATGGGCGGTAGACAGGGGGGGCTACGAGCAGTACTTC

D: TRBD1
J: TRBJ1-2
V: TRBV5-1
CDR3: CASSAGQGNYGYTF
DNA: TGCGCCAGCAGCGCGGGACAGGGGAACTATGGCTACACCTTC

D: -
J: TRBJ2-3
V: TRBV7-9
CDR3: CASSFPMERYTDTQYF
DNA: TGTGCCAGCAGCTTTCCCATGGAGCGCTACACAGATACGCAGTATTTT

D: TRBD2
J: TRBJ2-7
V: TRBV14
CDR3: CASSKGLAVYEQYF
DNA: TGTGCCAGCAGCAAGGGACTAGCGGTCTACGAGCAGTACTTC

D: -
J: TRBJ1-1
V: TRBV30
CDR3: CAWRRTDRGNTEAFF
DNA: TGTGCCTGGAGAAGAACGGACAGAGGGAACACTGAAGCTTTCTTT

D: TRBD2
J: TRBJ2-4
V: TRBV4-2
CDR3: CASSQDGGGAAKNIQYF
DNA: TGTGCCAGCAGCCAAGATGGCGGGGGGGCAGCCAAAAACATTCAGTACTTC

D: TRBD1
J: TRBJ1-3
V: TRBV4-1
CDR3: CASSQDPRDREGVYTIYF
DNA: TGCGCCAGCAGCCAAGATCCCCGGGACAGGGAAGGGGTGTACACCATATATTTT

D: -
J: TRBJ1-2
V: TRBV11-2
CDR3: CASSDRTTYGYTF
DNA: TGTGCCAGCAGCGACCGGACAACCTATGGCTACACCTTC

D: -
J: TRBJ1-6
V: TRBV6-6
CDR3: CASSPNPLAGNHNSPLHF
DNA: TGTGCCAGCAGTCCCAACCCCCTTGCGGGGAACCATAATTCACCCCTCCACTTT